This paragraph covers one T cell receptor (beta chain) sequence. The germline CDR1 and CDR2 sequences are SGHRS and YFSETQ. The CDR3 covers 15 residues. V was cut by 0 bases and J by 4 bases, with 13 bases left in between. The data belong to a study of patients and donors after allogeneic stem cell transplantation. TCRdb re-called the RT-PCR reads through MiXCR, storing one row per CDR3 protein. The sample lists 400,000 to 500,000 distinct CDR3 sequences, under 20% occurring once. This sequence joins TRBV5-1 and TRBJ1-1, with D possibly TRBD1 on 5 matching bases. The source material was blood, either unsorted or a sorted T cell fraction (not recorded which). The sequence came from a human donor who was either an allogeneic HSCT recipient or a stem cell or donor lymphocyte infusion donor (not recorded which). It is not recorded whose cells these are; they may come from a transplant donor. The CDR3 DNA sequence: TGCGCCAGCAGCTTGGTAAAAGGGGTCGGCACTGAAGCTTTCTTT. Translating gives CASSLVKGVGTEAFF.